This T cell receptor (beta chain) stems from a study of cytomegalovirus exposure and HLA in healthy donors. Study at large: The roughly 670 first-cohort repertoires shared a platform with the roughly 130 validation repertoires, as reported in a later analysis.

Study-level findings and limits: The study recorded 164 TCR beta chains that were cytomegalovirus-associated. Testing in vitro showed a few CMV-associated chains specific for CMV antigens.

V was pared by 6 bases and J by 1 base, with 8 bases of the junction left unmatched. The CDR3 sequence is 15 residues long. Germline CDR1 and CDR2: MNHNS and SASEGT. Libraries were prepared by immunoSEQ multiplex PCR; TCRdb keeps only in-frame clonotypes and omits some of them. The sample consists of some 250,000 clones, around 90% of them appearing once. About this clone itself: The antigen is undetermined.

The chain recombines TRBV6-1 with TRBJ2-7; TRBD1 aligns across 8 bases. The sequence was obtained from a woman in her thirties in good health and CMV-seronegative. Sample: PBMCs. The CDR3 DNA reads TGTGCCAGCAGAGTTACCGGGACAGGTTCCTACGAGCAGTACTTC. It specifies CASRVTGTGSYEQYF.